These 2 T cell receptor beta chains came from one sample sequenced in a study of regulatory T cells in long-lasting Graves disease. As to time point: newly diagnosed GD, antithyroid drugs for less than 3 months. Researchers made the TCR library from RNA that was extracted from PBMCs. According to the study, TCR beta libraries were built with iRepertoire HTBI primers and CDR3-region Arm-PCR. Each CDR3 protein is one row after TCRdb ran MiXCR on the multiplex PCR reads. This table holds fewer than 550,000 distinct CDR3 sequences, about 16% found once. These data are also associated with another study on T cells in Graves' hyperthyroidism and ophthalmopathy.

Here the sequenced sample was peripheral blood mononuclear cells (PBMCs), taken at new diagnosis, from a patient treated with antithyroid drugs. These receptors were taken from a woman younger than 30 with Graves disease.

The table lists this clonotype with many counts. The V and J genes are TRBV11-3 and TRBJ2-1; maybe TRBD2 (6 bases). The CDR3 loop spans 17 amino acids. V lost 0 bases to trimming and J lost 4 bases, with 16 bases between them. Looked up from germline, CDR1 is SGHNT and CDR2 is YENEEA. This CDR3 is CASSLDLDGRGYNEQFF. CDR3 nucleotides: TGTGCCAGCAGCTTAGATTTGGACGGGAGAGGGTACAATGAGCAGTTCTTC.

This clonotype was found many times. The gene calls are TRBV3-1 and TRBJ2-7; possible D gene TRBD1, 6 bases. The CDR3 runs to 14 residues. Between the trimmed V and J ends, which lost 4 bases and 4 bases, there was a span of 14 bases. CDR1 is LGHDT, CDR2 YNNKEL, per germline (reference sequence). CDR3: CASSRRDNLYEQYF. CDR3 coding DNA: TGTGCCAGCAGCCGCCGGGACAACCTATACGAGCAGTACTTC.